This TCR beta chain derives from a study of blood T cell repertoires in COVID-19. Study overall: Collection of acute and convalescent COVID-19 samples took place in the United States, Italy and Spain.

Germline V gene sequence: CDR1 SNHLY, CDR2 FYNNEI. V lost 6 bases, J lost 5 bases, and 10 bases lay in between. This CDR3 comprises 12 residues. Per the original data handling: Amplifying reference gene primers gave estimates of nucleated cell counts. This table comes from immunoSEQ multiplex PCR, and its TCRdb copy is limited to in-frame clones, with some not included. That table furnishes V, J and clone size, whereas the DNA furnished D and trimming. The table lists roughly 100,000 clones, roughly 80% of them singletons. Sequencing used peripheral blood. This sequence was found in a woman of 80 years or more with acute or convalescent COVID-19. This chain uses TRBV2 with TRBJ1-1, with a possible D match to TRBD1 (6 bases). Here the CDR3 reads CASRRTGTEAFF. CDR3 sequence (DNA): TGTGCCAGCAGAAGAACAGGGACTGAAGCTTTCTTT.